This entry lists 11 T cell receptor beta chains sequenced from one sample in a study of shared clonotypes between healthy human individuals. Sequenced by immunoSEQ multiplex PCR; TCRdb stores in-frame clones only, minus some. The sample yields 1.5 million to 1.9 million clones, under 99% seen once. Sequenced: naive CD4+ T cells sorted from blood. Subset defined: CD45RA+ positively selected. Source of these receptors: a man aged 25 to 40 in good health.

This sequence joins TRBV10-3 and TRBJ2-3, with TRBD1 matching 7 bases. The CDR3 consists of 15 residues. With V trimmed by 3 bases and J by 3 bases, 6 bases remained unmatched. The germline V gene encodes CDR1 ENHRY and CDR2 SYGVKD. This CDR3 is CAISERQGRTDTQYF. The CDR3 DNA follows: TGTGCCATCAGTGAACGACAGGGTAGGACAGATACGCAGTATTTT.

This chain connects TRBV28 to TRBJ1-2; D uncertain. This CDR3 region has 15 residues. Germline V gene lookup returns CDR1 MDHEN and CDR2 SYDVKM. Trimming removed 3 bases from V and 10 bases from J, with 21 bases in between. CDR3 region: CASSLRSDSAISYTF. The CDR3, as DNA: TGTGCCAGCAGTTTGAGGTCGGACTCCGCTATCTCCTACACCTTC.

The V and J genes are TRBV28 and TRBJ2-7, with D perhaps matching TRBD2 (6 bases). Germline CDR1 is MDHEN and CDR2 is SYDVKM. The CDR3 covers 21 residues. V gave up 3 bases and J gave up 4 bases, with 34 bases separating them. CDR3 amino acids: CASSFPGTYQGAARVGYEQYF. The CDR3 DNA sequence: TGTGCCAGCAGTTTTCCCGGGACTTACCAGGGAGCGGCAAGGGTAGGATACGAGCAGTACTTC.

The V call is TRBV28, the J call TRBJ2-1; no clear D. V lost 4 bases and J 3 bases, leaving 13 bases between the germline ends. Germline V CDR1 and CDR2: MDHEN, SYDVKM. The CDR3 is made up of 15 amino acids. The CDR3 here is CASSSQTVYYNEQFF. In nucleotides, the CDR3 is TGTGCCAGCAGTTCCCAGACGGTGTACTACAATGAGCAGTTCTTC.

This rearrangement joins TRBV4-3 to TRBJ1-2; 7 nucleotides match TRBD1. The CDR3 has 15 residues. J was trimmed by 4 bases and V by 4 bases; bases with no gene match: 9. Germline CDR1 reads LGHNA; CDR2 reads YSLEER. CDR3 residues: CASSLLGGGGYGYTF. In DNA form, the CDR3 reads TGCGCCAGCAGCCTCTTGGGAGGGGGCGGCTATGGCTACACCTTC.

The rearrangement uses TRBV29-1 and TRBJ2-5, with unresolved D. Deletions cut 7 bases from V and 4 bases from J, with 19 bases between. This CDR3 has 14 residues. Per germline, CDR1 SQVTM and CDR2 ANQGSEA. This CDR3 is CSAEWGGLGETQYF. In nucleotides, the CDR3 is TGCAGCGCCGAGTGGGGTGGGCTTGGAGAGACCCAGTACTTC.

This sequence joins TRBV28 and TRBJ2-3; 7 bases map to TRBD1. The V and J ends lost 4 bases and 1 base, in that order; junction bases with no gene match: 5. The CDR3 sequence is 15 residues long. CDR1 MDHEN and CDR2 SYDVKM come from the germline V gene. CDR3 sequence reads: CASSSRDSGTDTQYF. The CDR3 region has the DNA TGTGCCAGCAGTTCTCGGGACAGCGGCACAGATACGCAGTATTTT.

The chain uses TRBV11-2 and TRBJ2-3, with a weak D call TRBD2 (5 bases). Germline loops: CDR1 SGHAT, CDR2 FQNNGV. CDR3 length equals 12 residues. Trimming pared 8 bases from V and 1 base from J, leaving 7 bases between. The CDR3: CASERGTDTQYF. The CDR3 DNA follows: TGTGCCAGCGAGAGGGGCACAGATACGCAGTATTTT. Based on the CDR3 plus reference TRBV11-2 and TRBJ2-3, the full variable domain is EAGVAQSPRYKIIEKRQSVAFWCNPISGHATLYWYQQILGQGPKLLIQFQNNGVVDDSQLPKDRFSAERLKGVDSTLKIQPAKLEDSAVYLCASERGTDTQYFGPGTRLTVL.

CDR3 coding DNA: TGTGCCAGCAGTGGACTGGAAGCTGAAAAACTGTTTTTT. This encodes CASSGLEAEKLFF. The V call is TRBV6-1, the J call TRBJ1-4, with no clear D. The V gene lost 4 bases and the J gene lost 7 bases, with 10 bases spanning the gap. Germline-derived CDR1 and CDR2 are MNHNS and SASEGT. This CDR3 spans 13 amino acids.

This chain connects TRBV18 to TRBJ2-3; 11 bases align to TRBD2. CDR1 and CDR2 (germline): KGHSH, LQKENI. CDR3 size: 16 residues. V shed 6 bases and J 1 base; nucleotides not matched to a gene: 6. The CDR3 sequence is CASSLLAGEGTDTQYF. CDR3 in DNA: TGTGCCAGCTCGTTACTAGCGGGAGAAGGCACAGATACGCAGTATTTT.

The rearrangement joins TRBV29-1 to TRBJ2-5; no clear D gene. Germline values: CDR1 SQVTM, CDR2 ANQGSEA. The CDR3 has 12 amino acids. Trimming shortened V by 3 bases and J by 2 bases, and 7 bases separated the two germline ends. DNA of the CDR3: TGCAGCGTTGATTTACAGCAAGAGACCCAGTACTTC. The encoded protein is CSVDLQQETQYF.